The T cell receptor beta chain under discussion was sequenced for a study of identical twins. Study results and caveats: In monozygotic twins, models underestimated the sharing of out-of-frame TCR alpha. Zero-insertion analyses might be partly confounded by invariant T cells like MAIT and iNKT. It was cross-sectional statistical analysis, not following the same donors, that the conclusions relied on.

TCRdb reprocessed the 5' RACE reads with MiXCR, giving one entry per CDR3 protein. The table includes around 220,000 distinct CDR3 sequences, about 10% detected once. Remarks on this clonotype: Its antigen is not identified.

V dropped 5 bases and J dropped 5; count of bases not matched to a gene: 4. From germline, CDR1 is MNHNS and CDR2 SASEGT. The CDR3 consists of 13 residues. This receptor was obtained from a man aged 50-59 years in good health. The chain carries TRBV6-1 and TRBJ2-5, with 8 bases identical to TRBD1. The sample comprised memory T cells sorted from blood. The DNA for the CDR3 is TGTGCCAGCAGTCCGCAGGGGGCGGAGACCCAGTACTTC. Translated: CASSPQGAETQYF.